The 29 T cell receptor beta chains below all came from one sample that was sequenced in a study of T cells in Graves' hyperthyroidism and ophthalmopathy (dated by TCRdb to the late 2010s). The method was multiplex PCR. The sample was run on an Illumina HiSeq 2000. TCR beta CDR3 regions were amplified from RNA transcripts. For the first round of RT-PCR on the TCR CDR3, the HTBI primer set was used together with the Qiagen OneStep RT-PCR kit. TCRdb's own reprocessing of the public reads used fastp at Q25 and MiXCR and kept productive beta chains. Each CDR3 protein gets just one entry, which takes the most common genes and DNA from the rows behind it. In this sample the table shows 360,000 or so distinct CDR3 sequences, about 15% of which occur a single time. The ten most abundant clones make up about 21% of the sample. The sample consisted of blood. The receptor set was obtained from an older woman with Graves' ophthalmopathy.

The table lists this clonotype with many counts. This chain connects TRBV2 to TRBJ2-2; D not resolved. The CDR3 loop spans 15 amino acids. Looked up from germline, CDR1 is SNHLY and CDR2 is FYNNEI. V was pared by 1 base and J by 5 bases, with 11 bases between. CDR3 in DNA: TGTGCCAGCAGTGAAGACCAGGTTGGGACCGGGGAGCTGTTTTTT. As protein: CASSEDQVGTGELFF.

CDR3: CASSLGTHGNTIYF. CDR3 coding DNA: TGTGCCAGCAGCTTAGGAACCCACGGAAACACCATATATTTT. The chain uses TRBV7-2 and TRBJ1-3; unclear D gene. Germline-derived CDR1 and CDR2 are SGHTA and FQGNSA. Trimming left V 1 base short and J 4 bases short, with 8 bases between. The CDR3 has 14 amino acids.

V usage is TRBV19 and J usage is TRBJ2-3; D may be TRBD2 (6 bases). The CDR3 runs 13 residues. The V and J ends lost 6 bases and 5 bases respectively, with 12 bases between them. Germline CDR1 LNHDA, CDR2 SQIVND (reference sequence). For the CDR3, the DNA is TGTGCCAGTAGCCCGGACTACGGAGATACGCAGTATTTT. It is translated as CASSPDYGDTQYF.

This clonotype was detected ten times or more. The rearrangement links TRBV27 to TRBJ2-3; D might be TRBD2 (6 bases). The length of the CDR3 is 16 residues. V was pared by 6 bases and J by 0 bases, with 16 bases between. Germline-derived CDR1 and CDR2 are MNHEY and SMNVEV (reference sequence). CDR3 sequence reads: CASSRQGGTSTDTQYF. The DNA of the CDR3 is TGTGCCAGCAGCCGCCAGGGAGGTACTAGCACAGATACGCAGTATTTT.

This clonotype was seen at least ten times. The CDR3 DNA reads TGCGCCAGCAGCCCGAATGTTGGCGGGAGGAGTAATACGCAGTATTTT. The encoded protein is CASSPNVGGRSNTQYF. The chain carries TRBV5-1 and TRBJ2-3, with 8 bases fitting TRBD2. Germline loops: CDR1 SGHRS, CDR2 YFSETQ. The CDR3 sequence is 16 residues long. J was trimmed by 7 bases and V by 4 bases; bases with no gene match: 14.

This clonotype was recorded at least ten times. The chain recombines TRBV12-3 or TRBV12-4 with TRBJ2-2; D unclear. This CDR3 has 14 residues. Trimming pared 2 bases from V and 8 bases from J, leaving 12 bases between. This CDR3 is CASSLSGWEGELFF. The CDR3 DNA sequence: TGTGCCAGCAGTTTATCGGGCTGGGAAGGGGAGCTGTTTTTT.

This clonotype was seen at least ten times. V gene TRBV6-1 combines with J gene TRBJ2-3; D is undetermined. The CDR3 covers 17 residues. V was clipped by 8 bases and J by 2 bases, with 23 bases between them. Looked up from germline, CDR1 is MNHNS and CDR2 is SASEGT. The CDR3 spells CASHPGRRVGFTDTQYF. CDR3 coding DNA: TGTGCCAGCCACCCAGGCCGGAGAGTTGGGTTCACAGATACGCAGTATTTT.

This clonotype was seen repeatedly, ten times or more. The V gene is TRBV3-1, the J gene TRBJ1-3, with D uncertain. In germline, CDR1 is LGHDT, CDR2 YNNKEL (reference sequence). The V and J ends lost 0 bases and 2 bases respectively, with 8 bases between them. The CDR3 loop spans 15 amino acids. The CDR3 nucleotides are TGTGCCAGCAGCCAAGATACGGGCCCTGGAAACACCATATATTTT. Amino acids: CASSQDTGPGNTIYF.

This clonotype showed up many times. The chain links TRBV30 to TRBJ1-3; no definite D call. With 6 bases removed from V and 5 bases from J, the gap between germline ends came to 20 bases. This CDR3 spans 15 amino acids. CDR1 is GTSNPN and CDR2 is SVGIG in the germline V gene (reference sequence). The CDR3 here is CACDRDGLVRNTIYF. For the CDR3, the DNA is TGTGCCTGCGACCGGGATGGATTAGTGCGAAACACCATATATTTT. The full variable domain, its missing parts supplied by reference TRBV30 and TRBJ1-3, is SQTIHQWPATLVQPVGSPLSLECTVEGTSNPNLYWYRQAAGRGLQLLFYSVGIGQISSEVPQNLSASRPQDRQFILSSKKLLLSDSGFYLCACDRDGLVRNTIYFGEGSWLTVV.

This clonotype was detected many times. This rearrangement joins TRBV6-1 to TRBJ2-5; D may correspond to TRBD1 or TRBD2 (7 bases each). Trimming removed 5 bases from V and 3 bases from J, with 16 bases in between. The germline V gene encodes CDR1 MNHNS and CDR2 SASEGT. The CDR3 spans 15 residues. In nucleotides, the CDR3 is TGTGCCAGCAGTAGACAGCAGGGGGGGGAAGAGACCCAGTACTTC. Translated, it gives CASSRQQGGEETQYF.

This rearrangement joins TRBV27 to TRBJ2-1, with TRBD2 matching over 9 bases. Germline CDR1 reads MNHEY; CDR2 reads SMNVEV (reference sequence). The V segment lost 5 bases and the J segment 15 bases; nucleotides outside the gene matches: 11. The CDR3 extends over 13 amino acids. CDR3 nucleotides: TGTGCCAGCAGTCCACACGAGCGGGAGGAGGGGTTCTTC. It codes for CASSPHEREEGFF.

This chain links TRBV3-1 with TRBJ2-2, with TRBD1 matching 7 bases. CDR3 size: 16 residues. The trim removed 2 bases at V and 8 bases at J, leaving 11 bases unmatched. Germline V gene data show CDR1 as LGHDT and CDR2 as YNNKEL (reference sequence). CDR3 nucleotides: TGTGCCAGCAGCCAAAACCGGACAGGCCGCCGTGGGGAGCTGTTTTTT. Its protein product is CASSQNRTGRRGELFF. Drawing the rest from reference TRBV3-1 and TRBJ2-2, the complete variable domain is DTAVSQTPKYLVTQMGNDKSIKCEQNLGHDTMYWYKQDSKKFLKIMFSYNNKELIINETVPNRFSPKSPDKAHLNLHINSLELGDSAVYFCASSQNRTGRRGELFFGEGSRLTVL.

This clonotype was found a few times. The V gene is TRBV6-1, the J gene TRBJ1-1; no reliable D call. Germline CDR1 reads MNHNS; CDR2 reads SASEGT. V gave up 8 bases and J gave up 6 bases, with 16 bases separating them. The CDR3 runs 13 residues. The CDR3 DNA follows: TGTGCCAGCTCATCGGCAATCCTCGCTGAAGCTTTCTTT. Amino acids: CASSSAILAEAFF.

The chain links TRBV20-1 to TRBJ2-5; TRBD2 might be the D (6 bases). The V end was cut by 3 bases, the J end by 2 bases, with 7 bases between. The CDR3 spans 12 residues. Per germline, CDR1 DFQATT and CDR2 SNEGSKA (reference sequence). CDR3 region: CSARGGQETQYF. The CDR3 region has the DNA TGCAGTGCTAGGGGGGGACAAGAGACCCAGTACTTC.

CDR3 coding DNA: TGTGCCAGCAGTTTAGGGCCAGGGTTAGGTACGGGGGAGCTGTTTTTT. Its protein is CASSLGPGLGTGELFF. V usage is TRBV12-3 or TRBV12-4 and J usage is TRBJ2-2; D is possibly TRBD1 (5 bases). This CDR3 is 16 amino acids long. V shed 1 base and J shed 8 bases, with 17 bases lying between them.

This clonotype was seen only a few times. V is TRBV20-1 and J is TRBJ2-7; TRBD2 might be the D (5 bases). Germline V CDR1 and CDR2: DFQATT, SNEGSKA (reference sequence). The ends were cut back, 0 bases at V and 7 bases at J, with 16 bases in the middle. The CDR3 extends over 14 amino acids. The CDR3 DNA reads as TGCAGTGCTAGAGATCAGACTACCGTTTGGGAGCAGTACTTC. Translated: CSARDQTTVWEQYF.

The sample holds a few counts of this clonotype. The chain combines TRBV12-3 or TRBV12-4 with TRBJ2-7; D not certain. The CDR3 is 14 amino acids. Trimming took off 7 bases at V and 0 bases at J, with 13 bases between the two ends. The CDR3 region is CASTLGHFSYEQYF. The CDR3 DNA is TGTGCCAGCACCTTAGGGCATTTCTCCTACGAGCAGTACTTC.

This clonotype occurred a few times. The rearrangement joins TRBV20-1 to TRBJ1-2; 10 bases are shared with TRBD1. With V trimmed by 4 bases and J by 3 bases, 5 bases remained unmatched. The CDR3 sequence is 14 residues long. CDR1 and CDR2 (germline): DFQATT, SNEGSKA (reference sequence). This CDR3 reads CSAMTGGADYGYTF. CDR3 DNA: TGCAGTGCTATGACAGGGGGCGCGGACTATGGCTACACCTTC.

This clonotype was observed at least ten times. This chain joins TRBV7-2 and TRBJ2-7, with D unclear. The V and J ends lost 1 base and 0 bases respectively, with 7 bases between them. CDR3 length equals 14 residues. Germline V gene sequence: CDR1 SGHTA, CDR2 FQGNSA. CDR3 sequence reads: CASSLEAASYEQYF. The DNA of the CDR3 is TGTGCCAGCAGCTTAGAGGCGGCCTCCTACGAGCAGTACTTC.

The rearrangement joins TRBV29-1 to TRBJ2-1; 10 nucleotides match TRBD2. The V gene end was trimmed by 5 bases and the J gene end by 6 bases; junction bases not matched to a gene: 4. Germline V gene lookup returns CDR1 SQVTM and CDR2 ANQGSEA. The CDR3 consists of 13 residues. In DNA, the CDR3 is TGCAGCGTTAAGCGGGAGGGCCTCAATGAGCAGTTCTTC. Translation: CSVKREGLNEQFF.

This clonotype was seen repeatedly, ten times or more. V usage is TRBV20-1 and J usage is TRBJ2-1; 8 bases are a match to TRBD2. Looked up from germline, CDR1 is DFQATT and CDR2 is SNEGSKA (reference sequence). V gave up 3 bases and J gave up 0 bases; unmatched junction bases: 7. This CDR3 is 16 amino acids long. CDR3 bases: TGCAGTGCTAGGCCTATCACTAGCGGCTCCTACAATGAGCAGTTCTTC. Translation gives CSARPITSGSYNEQFF.

This clonotype was recorded once. A much larger clone is a single base away; this may be a read error. The V and J genes are TRBV5-6 and TRBJ2-7; D may be TRBD2 (5 bases). CDR1 is SGHDT and CDR2 is YYEEEE in the germline V gene. The CDR3 is 13 amino acids. The CDR3 sequence: CAGSLQLVGEQYF. In DNA, the CDR3 is TGTGCCGGCAGCTTGCAACTAGTAGGCGAGCAGTACTTC.

The chain combines TRBV6-1 with TRBJ1-1; D is uncertain. The V gene's germline CDR1 is MNHNS and CDR2 SASEGT. Deletions cut 5 bases from V and 1 base from J, with 14 bases between. This CDR3 spans 15 amino acids. Here the CDR3 DNA reads TGTGCCAGCAGTTTGCTAGGGCCGGGGAACACTGAAGCTTTCTTT. This translates into CASSLLGPGNTEAFF.

The chain is built from TRBV10-1 and TRBJ2-7; possible D gene TRBD2, 6 bases. This CDR3 comprises 13 residues. The V and J ends lost 3 bases and 3 bases respectively, with 9 bases between them. CDR1 is WNHNN and CDR2 is SYGVQD in the germline V gene (reference sequence). CDR3 region: CASSERDFYEQYF. CDR3 sequence (DNA): TGCGCCAGCAGTGAAAGGGACTTCTACGAGCAGTACTTC.

This chain links TRBV9 with TRBJ1-1, with D unresolved. The CDR3 covers 12 residues. CDR1 and CDR2 (germline): SGDLS, YYNGEE. Trimming pared 4 bases from V and 6 bases from J, leaving 10 bases between. The CDR3 nucleotides are TGTGCCAGCAGCCGGCGAGGCCCTGAAGCTTTCTTT. Residues: CASSRRGPEAFF.

V gene TRBV12-3 or TRBV12-4 combines with J gene TRBJ2-1; D might be TRBD2 (6 bases). Trimming left V 5 bases short and J 4 bases short, with 18 bases between. This CDR3 contains 16 residues. Here the CDR3 DNA reads TGTGCCAGCAGTCCCGCCGGAGCGGGTGCGTACAATGAGCAGTTCTTC. Its translation is CASSPAGAGAYNEQFF.

The chain carries TRBV12-3 or TRBV12-4 and TRBJ2-3; D might be TRBD1 or TRBD2, each matching 5 bases. CDR3 length: 15 residues. The V and J ends lost 3 bases and 3 bases respectively, with 13 bases between them. The CDR3 DNA follows: TGTGCCAGCAGTTTTCGGGGCTTGGGGACAGATACGCAGTATTTT. Amino acid sequence: CASSFRGLGTDTQYF.

V usage is TRBV27 and J usage is TRBJ1-2; weak D call: TRBD1 (6 bases). Per germline, CDR1 MNHEY and CDR2 SMNVEV (reference sequence). Trimming removed 0 bases from V and 6 bases from J, with 8 bases in between. This CDR3 is built from 13 residues. This CDR3 reads CASSLSGGHGYTF. CDR3 coding DNA: TGTGCCAGCAGTTTATCTGGGGGGCATGGCTACACCTTC.

This clonotype was seen ten or more times. The chain uses TRBV2 and TRBJ2-1; D perhaps matches TRBD2 (6 bases). Trimming left V 6 bases short and J 0 bases short, with 12 bases between. This CDR3 spans 15 amino acids. The germline V gene has CDR1 SNHLY and CDR2 FYNNEI. Here the CDR3 reads CASRVSGPSYNEQFF. DNA for the CDR3: TGTGCCAGCAGAGTTAGCGGTCCCTCCTACAATGAGCAGTTCTTC.